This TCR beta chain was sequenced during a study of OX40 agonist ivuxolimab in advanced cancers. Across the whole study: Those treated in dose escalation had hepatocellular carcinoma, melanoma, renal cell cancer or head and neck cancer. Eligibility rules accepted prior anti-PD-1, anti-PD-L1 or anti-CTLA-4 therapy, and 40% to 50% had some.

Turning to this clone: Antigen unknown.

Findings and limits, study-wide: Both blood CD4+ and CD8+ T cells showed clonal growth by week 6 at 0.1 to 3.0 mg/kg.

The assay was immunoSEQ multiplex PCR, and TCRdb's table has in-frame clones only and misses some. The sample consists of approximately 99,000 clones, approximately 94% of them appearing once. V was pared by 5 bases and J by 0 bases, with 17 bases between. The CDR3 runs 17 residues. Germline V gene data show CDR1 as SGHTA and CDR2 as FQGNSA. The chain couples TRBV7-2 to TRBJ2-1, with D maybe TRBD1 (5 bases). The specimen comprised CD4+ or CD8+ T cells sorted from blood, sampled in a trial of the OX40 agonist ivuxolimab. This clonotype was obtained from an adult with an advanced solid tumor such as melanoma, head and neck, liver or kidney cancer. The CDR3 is CASSLKGHRNSYNEQFF. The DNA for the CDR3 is TGTGCCAGCAGCCTAAAGGGGCACAGGAACTCCTACAATGAGCAGTTCTTC. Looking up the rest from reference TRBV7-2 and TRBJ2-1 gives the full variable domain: GAGVSQSPSNKVTEKGKDVELRCDPISGHTALYWYRQSLGQGLEFLIYFQGNSAPDKSGLPSDRFSAERTGGSVSTLTIQRTQQEDSAVYLCASSLKGHRNSYNEQFFGPGTRLTVL.